The entry that follows covers one TCR beta chain sequence. The V gene's germline CDR1 is MDHEN and CDR2 SYDVKM. CDR3 length: 15 residues. Trimming pared 4 bases from V and 4 bases from J, leaving 13 bases between. The data are from a study of T cells in Graves' hyperthyroidism and ophthalmopathy. Amplification targeted TCR beta CDR3 regions from RNA transcripts. A first-round RT-PCR of the TCR CDR3 used the HTBI primer set. TCRdb processed the multiplex PCR reads anew with MiXCR; each CDR3 protein has one entry. The sample includes around 250,000 distinct CDR3 sequences, roughly 15% of them seen just once.

The sequencing sample was made of blood. The TCR was taken from a woman aged 40 to 55 with Graves' hyperthyroidism that later progressed to Graves' ophthalmopathy. The chain combines TRBV28 with TRBJ2-2, with D unresolved. DNA for the CDR3: TGTGCCAGCAGTTCACAACTAACGAGCACCGGGGAGCTGTTTTTT. Translation: CASSSQLTSTGELFF. Supplemented by reference TRBV28 and TRBJ2-2, the full variable domain reads DVKVTQSSRYLVKRTGEKVFLECVQDMDHENMFWYRQDPGLGLRLIYFSYDVKMKEKGDIPEGYSVSREKKERFSLILESASTNQTSMYLCASSSQLTSTGELFFGEGSRLTVL.